Detailed here is one T cell receptor beta chain. This entry is derived from a study of control samples from healthy donors and cancer patients. The repertoire was sequenced with immunoSEQ multiplex PCR; TCRdb's copy has only in-frame clones and lacks some. The table records fewer than 200,000 clones, 80% to 95% of them present only once. The clonotype originates from a woman aged 55-69 years in good health. The sequenced sample consisted of blood.

CDR3 nucleotides: TGTGCCAGCAGCCCTCCCGGGAGAAGCGGGAATCAGCCCCAGCATTTT. This codes for CASSPPGRSGNQPQHF. The chain links TRBV7-2 to TRBJ1-5; D is unclear. CDR1 and CDR2 (germline): SGHTA, FQGNSA. The CDR3 spans 16 residues. V lost 5 bases and J lost 4, with 18 bases in between.